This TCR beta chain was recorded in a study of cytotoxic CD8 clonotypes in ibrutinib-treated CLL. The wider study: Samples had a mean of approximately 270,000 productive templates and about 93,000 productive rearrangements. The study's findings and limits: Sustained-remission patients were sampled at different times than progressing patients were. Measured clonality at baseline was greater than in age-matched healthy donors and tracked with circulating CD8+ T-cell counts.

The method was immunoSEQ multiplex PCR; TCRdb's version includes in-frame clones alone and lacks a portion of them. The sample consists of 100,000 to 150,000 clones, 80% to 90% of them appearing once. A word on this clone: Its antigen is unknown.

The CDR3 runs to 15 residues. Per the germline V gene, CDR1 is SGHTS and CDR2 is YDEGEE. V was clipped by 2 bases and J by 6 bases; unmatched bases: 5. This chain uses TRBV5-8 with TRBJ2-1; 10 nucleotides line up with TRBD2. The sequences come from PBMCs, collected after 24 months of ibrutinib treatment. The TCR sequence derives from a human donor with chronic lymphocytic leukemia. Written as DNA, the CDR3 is TGTGCCAGCAGCTTCGCCCAGCGGGGGGGCAATGAGCAGTTCTTC. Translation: CASSFAQRGGNEQFF.